These 21 T cell receptor beta chains were sequenced from one sample in a study of CXCR3-negative and CXCR3-positive naive CD8 T cells. Through 5' RACE with UMI labels, the TRB cDNA libraries were prepared. TCRdb reprocessed the 5' RACE reads; each CDR3 protein has one entry and no DNA is given. This sample's table has under 85,000 distinct CDR3 sequences. These receptors' targets are unknown. Study-wide results and caveats: CXCR3-positive naive cells carried more hydrophobic TRB CDR3s than CXCR3-negative naive cells did.

Sequencing input: naive CXCR3+ CD8+ T cells from blood. Subset defined: CD45RO-CCR7+CD27+CD95- naive CD8+ T cells expressing CXCR3 (TNR3+). Receptors originate from a human donor in good health. Some clones in this sample may be carry-over from other donors' samples.

The chain employs TRBV7-2 and TRBJ2-7; TCRdb selects TRBD1, and the lack of DNA leaves this call unchecked. The CDR3 length is 16 residues. From germline, CDR1 is SGHTA and CDR2 FQGNSA. CDR3 protein: CASSLIRNRVVSEQYF.

This sequence joins TRBV5-1 and TRBJ2-7. Germline CDR1 and CDR2: SGHRS and YFSETQ. This CDR3 spans 13 amino acids. CDR3 region: CASSYFEADEQYF.

The chain employs TRBV12-3 or TRBV12-4 and TRBJ2-2; the TRBD2 assignment by TCRdb is unverifiable without DNA. The CDR3 length is 16 residues. CDR3 sequence: CASSPTSGRRSGELFF.

CDR3 protein: CASSLEDNEQFF. This chain links TRBV5-1 with TRBJ2-1. CDR3 length: 12 amino acids. Germline CDR1 SGHRS, CDR2 YFSETQ.

The V and J genes are TRBV29-1 and TRBJ2-7; without DNA, the TCRdb call of TRBD1 cannot be checked. Germline V CDR1 and CDR2: SQVTM, ANQGSEA. The CDR3 totals 12 residues. The CDR3 spells CSVLAGEREQYF.

The rearrangement joins TRBV20-1 to TRBJ2-1; TCRdb outputs TRBD1, but without DNA this stays unchecked. The CDR3 spans 15 residues. Germline V lookup: CDR1 DFQATT, CDR2 SNEGSKA (reference sequence). CDR3 sequence reads: CSARDYLGGYNEQFF.

The chain carries TRBV10-3 and TRBJ2-6. CDR1 is ENHRY and CDR2 is SYGVKD in the germline V gene. The CDR3 contains 17 residues. The chain's CDR3 is CAISESRQTSGANVLTF.

CDR3 sequence: CSVEGVRESSYEQYF. The chain recombines TRBV29-1 with TRBJ2-7; TCRdb calls TRBD1, which cannot be checked without DNA. Germline lookup yields CDR1 SQVTM and CDR2 ANQGSEA. This CDR3 has 15 residues.

V is TRBV28 and J is TRBJ2-7; TCRdb names TRBD1, which stays unverified in the absence of DNA. Germline assignment: CDR1 MDHEN and CDR2 SYDVKM. The CDR3 is 12 residues long. The chain's CDR3 is CASNRDTHEQYF.

The V and J genes are TRBV10-1 and TRBJ2-1; the TCRdb call, TRBD2, lacks DNA for checking. The germline V gene has CDR1 WNHNN and CDR2 SYGVQD (reference sequence). The CDR3 consists of 18 residues. CDR3 sequence reads: CASSESEGVGLIYNEQFF.

The V and J genes are TRBV13 and TRBJ2-1. Germline values: CDR1 PRHDT, CDR2 FYEKMQ (reference sequence). The CDR3 is 13 amino acids. Here the CDR3 reads CASRSGLIREQFF.

The J gene is TRBJ2-7, the V gene TRBV12-3 or TRBV12-4. The CDR3 runs to 15 residues. The CDR3 loop reads CASSPIRTDSYEQYF.

J is TRBJ2-1 and V is TRBV20-1; TCRdb outputs TRBD2, but without DNA this stays unchecked. Germline CDR1 is DFQATT and CDR2 is SNEGSKA (reference sequence). The CDR3 totals 15 residues. This CDR3 reads CSARDAAGWADEQFF.

The genes are TRBV28 and TRBJ1-2. The CDR3 loop spans 13 amino acids. Per germline, CDR1 MDHEN and CDR2 SYDVKM. CDR3 sequence reads: CASTIGSSYGYTF.

The rearrangement links TRBV6-1 to TRBJ2-3; TCRdb's D call of TRBD1 is untestable without DNA. Germline lookup yields CDR1 MNHNS and CDR2 SASEGT. CDR3 size: 16 residues. CDR3 sequence: CASSEYDRRGTDTQYF.

The rearrangement links TRBV28 to TRBJ1-1. Germline V gives CDR1 MDHEN, CDR2 SYDVKM. The CDR3 contains 17 residues. CDR3 protein: CASSLSGGGGYGTEAFF.

The chain couples TRBV29-1 to TRBJ1-2. The V gene's germline CDR1 is SQVTM and CDR2 ANQGSEA. The CDR3 consists of 13 residues. The chain's CDR3 is CSVEDLRKYGYTF.

The chain combines TRBV15 with TRBJ2-5; the D call from TCRdb, TRBD1, cannot be confirmed without DNA. CDR1 is LNHNV, CDR2 YYDKDF, per germline (reference sequence). CDR3 length equals 14 residues. CDR3 residues: CATSRDGRGETQYF. Full variable domain (rest looked up from reference TRBV15 and TRBJ2-5): DAMVIQNPRYQVTQFGKPVTLSCSQTLNHNVMYWYQQKSSQAPKLLFHYYDKDFNNEADTPDNFQSRRPNTSFCFLDIRSPGLGDTAMYLCATSRDGRGETQYFGPGTRLLVL.

The chain recombines TRBV7-6 with TRBJ2-7; absent DNA, TCRdb's TRBD1 call cannot be checked. CDR3 size: 14 residues. Germline V gene lookup returns CDR1 SGHVS and CDR2 FNYEAQ. This chain's CDR3 is CASSSRGLPYEQYF.

The V call is TRBV12-3 or TRBV12-4, the J call TRBJ2-7; TCRdb's assignment of TRBD1 cannot be checked, as there is no DNA. This CDR3 spans 15 amino acids. The CDR3 loop is CASSPGEPPYYEQYF.

The chain joins TRBV6-2 or TRBV6-3 to TRBJ2-7. The length of the CDR3 is 14 residues. Per the germline V gene, CDR1 is MNHEY and CDR2 is SVGEGT. This CDR3 reads CASSYSTGAYEQYF.